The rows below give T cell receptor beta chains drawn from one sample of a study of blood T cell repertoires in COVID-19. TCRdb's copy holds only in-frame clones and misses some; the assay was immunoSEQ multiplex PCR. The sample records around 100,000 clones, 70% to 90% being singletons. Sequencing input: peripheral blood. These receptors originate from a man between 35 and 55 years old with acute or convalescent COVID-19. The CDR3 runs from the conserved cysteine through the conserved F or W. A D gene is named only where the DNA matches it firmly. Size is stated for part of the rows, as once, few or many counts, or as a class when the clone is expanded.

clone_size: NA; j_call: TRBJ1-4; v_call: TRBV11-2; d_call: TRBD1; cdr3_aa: CASSYGTGPEKLFF; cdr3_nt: TGTGCCAGCAGCTATGGGACAGGGCCTGAAAAACTGTTTTTT
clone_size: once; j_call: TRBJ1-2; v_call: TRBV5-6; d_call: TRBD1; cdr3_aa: CASRRQGRDDGYTF; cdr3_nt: TGTGCCAGCAGACGACAGGGGAGGGATGATGGCTACACCTTC
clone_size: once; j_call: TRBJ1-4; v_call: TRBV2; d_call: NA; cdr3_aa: CASRAPGGVGEKLFF; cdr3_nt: TGTGCCAGCAGAGCCCCGGGGGGCGTGGGAGAAAAACTGTTTTTT
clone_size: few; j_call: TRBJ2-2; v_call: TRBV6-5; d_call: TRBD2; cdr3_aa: CASKPGLEDTGELFF; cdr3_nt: TGTGCCAGCAAACCCGGACTAGAGGACACCGGGGAGCTGTTTTTT
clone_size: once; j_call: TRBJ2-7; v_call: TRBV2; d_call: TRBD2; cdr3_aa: CASSSGLAVSYEQYF; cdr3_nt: TGTGCCAGCAGTTCAGGACTAGCGGTGTCCTACGAGCAGTACTTC
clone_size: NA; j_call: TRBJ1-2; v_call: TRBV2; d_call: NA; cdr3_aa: CASSKDGRDYGYTF; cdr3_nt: TGTGCCAGCAGTAAGGACGGCAGGGACTATGGCTACACCTTC
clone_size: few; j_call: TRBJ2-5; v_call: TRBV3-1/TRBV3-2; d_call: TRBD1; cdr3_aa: CASSLTGQTQETQYF; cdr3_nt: TGTGCCAGCAGCCTGACGGGACAGACTCAAGAGACCCAGTACTTC
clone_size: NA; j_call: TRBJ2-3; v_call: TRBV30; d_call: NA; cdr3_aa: CAWNQGNTDTQYF; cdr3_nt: TGTGCCTGGAATCAGGGGAACACAGATACGCAGTATTTT
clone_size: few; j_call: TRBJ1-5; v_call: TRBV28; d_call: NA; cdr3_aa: CASGPWDTTSYQPQHF; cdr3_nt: TGTGCCAGCGGCCCCTGGGACACCACCTCCTATCAGCCCCAGCATTTT
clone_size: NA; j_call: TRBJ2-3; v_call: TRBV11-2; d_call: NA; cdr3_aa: CASSLGGRAQYF; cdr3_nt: TGTGCCAGCAGCCTAGGGGGGAGGGCGCAGTATTTT
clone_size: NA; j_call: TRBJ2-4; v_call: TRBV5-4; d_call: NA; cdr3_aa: CASSTIAKNIQYF; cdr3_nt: TGTGCCAGCAGCACAATAGCCAAAAACATTCAGTACTTC
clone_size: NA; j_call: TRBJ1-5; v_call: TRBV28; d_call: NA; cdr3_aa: CASSLHSIISQPQHF; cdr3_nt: TGTGCCAGCAGTTTACACTCCATCATTAGTCAGCCCCAGCATTTT
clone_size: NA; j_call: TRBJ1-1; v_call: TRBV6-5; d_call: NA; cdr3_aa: CASSYAGYTEAFF; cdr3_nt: TGTGCCAGCAGTTACGCAGGTTACACTGAAGCTTTCTTT
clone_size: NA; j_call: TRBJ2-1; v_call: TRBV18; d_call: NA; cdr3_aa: CASSPQSGPGNEQFF; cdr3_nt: TGTGCCAGCTCACCACAGTCGGGCCCGGGGAATGAGCAGTTCTTC
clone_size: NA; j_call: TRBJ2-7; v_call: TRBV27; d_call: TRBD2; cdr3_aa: CASSPTSGRTYEQYF; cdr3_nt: TGTGCCAGCAGCCCGACTAGCGGGAGAACCTACGAGCAGTACTTC
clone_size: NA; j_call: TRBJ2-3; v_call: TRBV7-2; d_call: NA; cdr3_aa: CASSLRGGSTDTQYF; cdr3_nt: TGTGCCAGCAGCTTGAGGGGAGGCAGCACAGATACGCAGTATTTT
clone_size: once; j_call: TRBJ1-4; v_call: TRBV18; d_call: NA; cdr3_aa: CASSYTGWNEKLFF; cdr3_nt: TGTGCCAGCTCATACACAGGGTGGAATGAAAAACTGTTTTTT
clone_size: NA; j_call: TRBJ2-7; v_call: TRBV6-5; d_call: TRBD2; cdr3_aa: CASSFAGTSGSYEQYF; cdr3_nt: TGTGCCAGCAGTTTCGCCGGGACTAGCGGTTCCTACGAGCAGTACTTC
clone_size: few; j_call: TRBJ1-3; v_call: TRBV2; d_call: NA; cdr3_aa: CASSVDRGNTIYF; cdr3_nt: TGTGCCAGCAGTGTTGACAGGGGAAACACCATATATTTT
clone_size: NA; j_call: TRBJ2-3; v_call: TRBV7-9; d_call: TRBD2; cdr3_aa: CASSLSGGPTDTQYF; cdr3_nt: TGTGCCAGCAGCTTGAGCGGGGGACCCACAGATACGCAGTATTTT
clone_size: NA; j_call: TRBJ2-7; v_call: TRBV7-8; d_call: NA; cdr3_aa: CASSHTDEQYF; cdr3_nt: TGTGCCAGCAGTCACACCGACGAGCAGTACTTC
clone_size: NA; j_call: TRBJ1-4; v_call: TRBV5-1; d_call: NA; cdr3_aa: CASSSGGANEKLFF; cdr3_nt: TGCGCCAGCAGCTCCGGAGGGGCGAATGAAAAACTGTTTTTT
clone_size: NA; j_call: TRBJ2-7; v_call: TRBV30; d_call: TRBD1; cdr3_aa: CAWSSQGAREQYF; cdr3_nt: TGTGCCTGGAGTTCACAGGGGGCCCGTGAGCAGTACTTC
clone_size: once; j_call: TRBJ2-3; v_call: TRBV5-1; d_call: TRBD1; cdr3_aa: CASSAPGQGYTDTQYF; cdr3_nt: TGCGCCAGCAGCGCCCCGGGACAGGGATACACAGATACGCAGTATTTT
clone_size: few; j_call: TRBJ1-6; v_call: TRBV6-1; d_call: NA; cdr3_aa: CASSEWWQGLENSPLHF; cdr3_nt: TGTGCCAGCAGTGAATGGTGGCAGGGTTTAGAGAATTCACCCCTCCACTTT
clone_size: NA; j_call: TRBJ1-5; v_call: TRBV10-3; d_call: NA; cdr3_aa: CAISEIGGKNQPQHF; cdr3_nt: TGTGCCATCAGTGAGATAGGGGGAAAAAATCAGCCCCAGCATTTT
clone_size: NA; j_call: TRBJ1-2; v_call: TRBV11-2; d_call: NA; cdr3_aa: CASSTPRGGRLTNYGYTF; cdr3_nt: TGTGCCAGCAGCACCCCTCGGGGAGGGAGGCTAACTAACTATGGCTACACCTTC
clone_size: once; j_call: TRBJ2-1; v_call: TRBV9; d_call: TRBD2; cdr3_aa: CASSPGTSGIPSYNEQFF; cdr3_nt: TGTGCCAGCAGCCCCGGGACTAGCGGGATACCCTCCTACAATGAGCAGTTCTTC
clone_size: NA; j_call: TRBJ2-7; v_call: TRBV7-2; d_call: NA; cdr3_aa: CASSWGGTLSEQYF; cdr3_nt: TGTGCCAGCAGCTGGGGGGGGACACTCAGCGAGCAGTACTTC